These T cell receptor beta chains were read from a single sample in a study of control samples from healthy donors and cancer patients. The protocol was immunoSEQ multiplex PCR, while the TCRdb copy is restricted to in-frame clones and leaves out a portion. The data contain approximately 46,000 clones, roughly nine tenths of them seen just once; the ten biggest clones take up just under 0.8%. Sequenced sample: PBMCs. Source of these receptors: a man younger than 45 with colorectal cancer. Both conserved end residues are part of each CDR3. Each record gives: CDR3 protein, CDR3 DNA, V gene, D gene, J gene, clone size. The D gene is left open where the match is weak. Some rows mark clone size as missing; the rest say once, few, many or name a class of expanded clone.

CASSAGTGPPEAFF | TGTGCCAGCAGCGCCGGGACAGGGCCTCCTGAAGCTTTCTTT | TRBV27 | TRBD1 | TRBJ1-1 | .
CASSQGQGSGYGYTF | TGTGCCAGCAGCCAAGGACAGGGGAGCGGCTATGGCTACACCTTC | TRBV5-4 | TRBD1 | TRBJ1-2 | .
CASSWQPGTSRYGYTF | TGCGCCAGCAGCTGGCAGCCCGGGACATCACGTTATGGCTACACCTTC | TRBV5-1 | . | TRBJ1-2 | .
CASSQDLGGAGANVLTF | TGCGCCAGCAGCCAAGATCTAGGAGGTGCTGGGGCCAACGTCCTGACTTTC | TRBV4-3 | . | TRBJ2-6 | .
CASSLSMGRVNEQFF | TGTGCCAGCAGTTTATCGATGGGTAGGGTGAATGAGCAGTTCTTC | TRBV27 | . | TRBJ2-1 | .
CASSVRGEGQPQHF | TGTGCCAGCAGCGTACGGGGGGAGGGACAGCCCCAGCATTTT | TRBV9 | . | TRBJ1-5 | .
CSPGLAADTQYF | TGCAGCCCTGGACTAGCGGCAGATACGCAGTATTTT | TRBV29-1 | TRBD2 | TRBJ2-3 | .
CASSLGDFSYEQYF | TGTGCCAGCAGCCTGGGGGATTTCTCCTACGAGCAGTACTTC | TRBV7-9 | . | TRBJ2-7 | few
CASSSSGNQETQYF | TGTGCTAGCAGCTCGTCCGGAAATCAAGAGACCCAGTACTTC | TRBV7-7 | . | TRBJ2-5 | .
CASSSTDRVISEAFF | TGTGCCAGCAGCTCGACCGACAGGGTAATCTCTGAAGCTTTCTTT | TRBV7-2 | TRBD1 | TRBJ1-1 | .
CASSPTGTHGELFF | TGTGCCAGCAGCCCAACCGGGACCCACGGGGAGCTGTTTTTT | TRBV11-3 | . | TRBJ2-2 | .
CASSPASGGLFNNEQFF | TGTGCCAGCAGCCCAGCTAGCGGGGGCCTATTTAACAATGAGCAGTTCTTC | TRBV7-8 | TRBD2 | TRBJ2-1 | once
CASSQDWTRSTDTQYF | TGCGCCAGCAGCCAAGATTGGACTAGAAGCACAGATACGCAGTATTTT | TRBV4-3 | TRBD2 | TRBJ2-3 | once
CASSARGVGRNEQFF | TGTGCCAGCAGCGCTCGAGGGGTGGGCAGGAATGAGCAGTTCTTC | TRBV9 | . | TRBJ2-1 | .
CASRRTSSYNEQFF | TGTGCCAGCCGGCGGACTAGCTCCTACAATGAGCAGTTCTTC | TRBV2 | TRBD2 | TRBJ2-1 | once
CASSLDPGLGIPGELFF | TGTGCCAGCAGCTTGGATCCGGGACTAGGGATACCCGGGGAGCTGTTTTTT | TRBV13 | TRBD2 | TRBJ2-2 | .
CASTITGGTEAFF | TGTGCCAGCACCATTACAGGGGGGACTGAAGCTTTCTTT | TRBV12-3/TRBV12-4 | TRBD1 | TRBJ1-1 | .
CAIRETGDPGELFF | TGTGCCATCAGGGAGACAGGGGATCCCGGGGAGCTGTTTTTT | TRBV10-3 | TRBD1 | TRBJ2-2 | .
CSVEVGQGFGYTF | TGCAGCGTTGAAGTCGGACAGGGCTTTGGCTACACCTTC | TRBV29-1 | TRBD1 | TRBJ1-2 | once
CASSLGRTLFNTEAFF | TGCGCCAGCAGCTTAGGACGGACGCTATTTAACACTGAAGCTTTCTTT | TRBV10-2 | . | TRBJ1-1 | .
CATSRDLSGTGYQPQHF | TGTGCCACCAGCAGAGATTTAAGCGGGACAGGGTACCAGCCCCAGCATTTT | TRBV15 | TRBD1 | TRBJ1-5 | few
CSAETTANTEAFF | TGCAGCGCTGAAACGACAGCTAACACTGAAGCTTTCTTT | TRBV29-1 | . | TRBJ1-1 | .
CASSPIGTGGYTDTQYF | TGTGCCAGCAGCCCCATTGGGACAGGGGGGTACACAGATACGCAGTATTTT | TRBV7-9 | TRBD1 | TRBJ2-3 | .
CASSQQASTDTQYF | TGTGCCAGCAGTCAACAGGCTAGCACAGATACGCAGTATTTT | TRBV2 | . | TRBJ2-3 | .
CASSQPQGGGPSIEQFF | TGTGCCAGCAGCCAGCCTCAGGGCGGGGGGCCGAGCATTGAGCAGTTCTTC | TRBV3-1/TRBV3-2 | TRBD2 | TRBJ2-1 | .
CASSAGPNTEAFF | TGTGCCAGCAGCGCGGGACCGAACACTGAAGCTTTCTTT | TRBV12-3/TRBV12-4 | . | TRBJ1-1 | .
CASSRGPGTGGPATNEKLFF | TGTGCCAGCAGTCGAGGGCCCGGGACAGGAGGACCAGCAACTAATGAAAAACTGTTTTTT | TRBV6-6 | TRBD1 | TRBJ1-4 | .
CASSLQSQSNEQFF | TGTGCCAGCAGCTTACAGTCCCAGAGCAATGAGCAGTTCTTC | TRBV11-2 | . | TRBJ2-1 | .
CASSVGSSGVEELFF | TGTGCCAGCAGTGTGGGAAGTAGCGGGGTCGAGGAGCTGTTTTTT | TRBV2 | TRBD2 | TRBJ2-2 | .
CASSLSRGSYNEQFF | TGTGCCAGCAGTTTAAGTCGGGGCTCCTACAATGAGCAGTTCTTC | TRBV7-2 | . | TRBJ2-1 | once
CASSLRGLAGGMAQYF | TGTGCCAGCAGCCTTCGGGGACTAGCGGGGGGGATGGCGCAGTATTTT | TRBV3-1/TRBV3-2 | TRBD2 | TRBJ2-3 | once
CASSYDREGYEQYF | TGTGCCAGCAGTTACGACAGGGAAGGCTACGAGCAGTACTTC | TRBV6-5 | TRBD1 | TRBJ2-7 | .
CASSYWGNTEAFF | TGTGCCAGCAGTTACTGGGGGAACACTGAAGCTTTCTTT | TRBV6-5 | . | TRBJ1-1 | few
CSVSTTSGGTWGDTQYF | TGCAGCGTTTCTACGACTAGCGGGGGCACGTGGGGAGATACGCAGTATTTT | TRBV29-1 | TRBD2 | TRBJ2-3 | .
CASSHPYTEAFF | TGTGCCAGCAGCCATCCTTACACTGAAGCTTTCTTT | TRBV7-9 | . | TRBJ1-1 | .